This TCR beta chain was identified in a study of blood T cells in healthy people across ages. A second PCR, run for roughly 7 to 11 cycles, used a sample-barcoded 5' primer plus a J-beta primer mix. TCRdb reprocessed the 5' RACE reads via MiXCR and lists one record per CDR3 protein. The data show about 680,000 distinct CDR3 sequences, around 49% seen once. The CDR3 loop spans 14 amino acids. V gave up 7 bases and J gave up 1 base, with 13 bases separating them. Germline-derived CDR1 and CDR2 are MNHEY and SVGEGT. Sequenced input: blood. This TCR came from a woman aged 55-69 years in good health. The V call is TRBV6-2 or TRBV6-3, the J call TRBJ1-1; D not certain. The CDR3 nucleotides read TGTGCCAGCACTATCACAGCCACGAACACTGAAGCTTTCTTT. It yields the protein CASTITATNTEAFF.